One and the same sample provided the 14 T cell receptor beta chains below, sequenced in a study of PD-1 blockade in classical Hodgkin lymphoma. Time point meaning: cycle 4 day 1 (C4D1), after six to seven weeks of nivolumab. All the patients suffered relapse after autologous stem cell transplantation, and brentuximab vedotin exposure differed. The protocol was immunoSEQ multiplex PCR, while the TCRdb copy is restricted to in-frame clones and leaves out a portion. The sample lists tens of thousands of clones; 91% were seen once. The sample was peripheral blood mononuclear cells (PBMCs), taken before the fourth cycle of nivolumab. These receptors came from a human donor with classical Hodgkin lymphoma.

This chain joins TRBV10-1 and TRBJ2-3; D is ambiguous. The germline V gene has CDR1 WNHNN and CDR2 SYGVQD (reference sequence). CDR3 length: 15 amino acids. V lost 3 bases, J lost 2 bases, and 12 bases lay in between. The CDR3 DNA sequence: TGCGCCAGCAGTGATCTGCACGGATCCACAGATACGCAGTATTTT. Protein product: CASSDLHGSTDTQYF.

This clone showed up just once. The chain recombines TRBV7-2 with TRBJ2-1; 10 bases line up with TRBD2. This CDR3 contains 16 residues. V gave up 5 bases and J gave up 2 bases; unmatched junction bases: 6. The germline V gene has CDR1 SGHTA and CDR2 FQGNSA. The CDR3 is CASSHRLAGPYNEQFF. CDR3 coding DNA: TGTGCCAGCAGCCATCGACTAGCGGGCCCCTACAATGAGCAGTTCTTC.

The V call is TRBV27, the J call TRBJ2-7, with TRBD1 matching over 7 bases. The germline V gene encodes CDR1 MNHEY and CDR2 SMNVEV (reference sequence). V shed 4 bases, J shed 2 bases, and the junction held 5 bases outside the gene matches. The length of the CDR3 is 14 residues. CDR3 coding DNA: TGTGCCAGCAGTTATTCCGGGACAGCCTACGAGCAGTACTTC. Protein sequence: CASSYSGTAYEQYF.

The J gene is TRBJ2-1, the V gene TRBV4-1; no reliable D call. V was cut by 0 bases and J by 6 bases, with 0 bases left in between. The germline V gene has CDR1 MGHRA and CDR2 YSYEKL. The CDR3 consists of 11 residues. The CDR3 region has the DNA TGCGCCAGCAGCCAAGACAATGAGCAGTTCTTC. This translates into CASSQDNEQFF.

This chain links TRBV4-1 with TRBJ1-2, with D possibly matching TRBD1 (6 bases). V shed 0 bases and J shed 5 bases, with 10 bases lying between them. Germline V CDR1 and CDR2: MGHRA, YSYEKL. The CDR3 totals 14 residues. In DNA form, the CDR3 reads TGCGCCAGCAGCCAAGAGGGGGGGCCATATGGCTACACCTTC. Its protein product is CASSQEGGPYGYTF.

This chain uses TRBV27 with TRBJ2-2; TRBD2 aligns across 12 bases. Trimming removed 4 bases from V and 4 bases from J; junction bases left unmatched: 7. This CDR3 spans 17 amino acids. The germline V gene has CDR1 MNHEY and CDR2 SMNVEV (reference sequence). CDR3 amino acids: CASSSLAGGPGTGELFF. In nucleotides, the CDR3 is TGTGCCAGCAGTTCGCTAGCGGGGGGGCCGGGCACCGGGGAGCTGTTTTTT.

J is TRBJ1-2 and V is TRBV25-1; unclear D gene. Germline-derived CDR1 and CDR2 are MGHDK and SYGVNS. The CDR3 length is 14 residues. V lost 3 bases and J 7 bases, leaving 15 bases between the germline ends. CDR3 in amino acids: CASSEHVGLSGYTF. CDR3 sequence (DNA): TGTGCCAGCAGTGAGCATGTCGGGTTGAGTGGCTACACCTTC.

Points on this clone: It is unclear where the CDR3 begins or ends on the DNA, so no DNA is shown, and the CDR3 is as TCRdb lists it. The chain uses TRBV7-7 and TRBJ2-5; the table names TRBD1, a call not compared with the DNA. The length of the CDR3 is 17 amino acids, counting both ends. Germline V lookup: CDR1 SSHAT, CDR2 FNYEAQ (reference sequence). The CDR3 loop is CASSPAPDRGFLETQYF.

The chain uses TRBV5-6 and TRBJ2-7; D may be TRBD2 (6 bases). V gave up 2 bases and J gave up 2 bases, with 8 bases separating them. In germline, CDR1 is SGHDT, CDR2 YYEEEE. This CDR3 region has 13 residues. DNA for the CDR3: TGTGCCAGCAGCTTAAGGAGGGCCTACGAGCAGTACTTC. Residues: CASSLRRAYEQYF.

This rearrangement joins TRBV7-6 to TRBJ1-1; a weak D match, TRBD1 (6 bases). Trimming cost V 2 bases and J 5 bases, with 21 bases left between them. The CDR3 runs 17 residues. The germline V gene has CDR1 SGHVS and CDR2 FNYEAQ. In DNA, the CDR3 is TGTGCCAGCAGCTTATTTCACGGAGGGGGGGCGCTAACTGAAGCTTTCTTT. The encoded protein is CASSLFHGGGALTEAFF.

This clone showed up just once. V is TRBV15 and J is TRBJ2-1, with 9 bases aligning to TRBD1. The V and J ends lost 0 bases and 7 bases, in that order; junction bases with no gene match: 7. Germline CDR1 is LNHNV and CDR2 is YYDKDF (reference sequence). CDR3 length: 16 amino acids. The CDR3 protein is CATSREIGTGKNEQFF. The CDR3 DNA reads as TGTGCCACCAGCAGAGAGATCGGGACAGGGAAGAATGAGCAGTTCTTC.

CDR3 in amino acids: CASSLGGSRKWGTGELFF. CDR3 coding DNA: TGTGCCAGCAGCTTAGGTGGTTCGAGGAAGTGGGGCACCGGGGAGCTGTTTTTT. The chain couples TRBV7-9 to TRBJ2-2, with no clear D. The CDR3 runs 18 residues. Germline V lookup: CDR1 SEHNR, CDR2 FQNEAQ (reference sequence). V was clipped by 1 base and J by 4 bases, with 19 bases between them.

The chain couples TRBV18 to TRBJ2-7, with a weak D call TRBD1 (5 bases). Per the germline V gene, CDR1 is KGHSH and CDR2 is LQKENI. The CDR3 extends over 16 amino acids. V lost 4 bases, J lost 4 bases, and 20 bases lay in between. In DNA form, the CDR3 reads TGTGCCAGCTCACAACCTGGCACCCAACAGGTTTACGAGCAGTACTTC. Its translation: CASSQPGTQQVYEQYF.

The DNA for the CDR3 is TGTGCCAGCAGTTTGAGTGAAAAACTGTTTTTT. Residues: CASSLSEKLFF. V usage is TRBV28 and J usage is TRBJ1-4, with unresolved D. There are 11 residues in the CDR3. Germline V gene lookup returns CDR1 MDHEN and CDR2 SYDVKM. The V and J ends lost 3 bases and 7 bases respectively, with 3 bases between them.